The table lists the clone carrying this T cell receptor (beta chain) with a few counts. Primers used in a second PCR of roughly 6 to 11 cycles were a sample-barcoded 5' primer and a J-beta primer mix. Each TCR beta cDNA got a 12-nucleotide random molecular identifier. TCRdb itself ran the 5' RACE reads through MiXCR, one entry per CDR3 protein. The profile shows approximately 670,000 distinct CDR3 sequences, roughly 41% of them singletons. Donation came from healthy Caucasian individuals in Russia who were aged about 6 to 100. Per sample, a minimum of 6 million PBMCs were isolated. This entry is derived from a study of blood T cells in healthy people across ages. About the study: Using template switching, researchers captured about one barcoded beta molecule for each two T cells.

V gave up 5 bases and J gave up 6 bases; unmatched junction bases: 8. The germline V gene encodes CDR1 DFQATT and CDR2 SNEGSKA (reference sequence). The CDR3 runs 15 residues. The sample comprised blood. This chain connects TRBV20-1 to TRBJ2-3; 13 nucleotides match TRBD2. The source is an older man in good health. The CDR3 sequence is CSALRLAGGSDTQYF. The CDR3, as DNA: TGCAGTGCTCTTCGACTAGCGGGAGGTTCGGATACGCAGTATTTT.